These 6 T cell receptor beta chains came from one sample sequenced in a study of shared clonotypes between healthy human individuals. Method: immunoSEQ multiplex PCR; TCRdb's copy keeps in-frame clones and lacks some. Seen here are under 1,100,000 clones, about 84% observed once, and the top ten hold 0.6% to 0.7%. Material: memory CD4+ T cells from PBMCs. Subset denoted: CD45RA-negative fraction. Every receptor here comes from a man younger than 35 in good health. Some clones in this sample may be carry-over from other donors' samples.

In its sample, this clone was seen a few times. V gene TRBV4-3 combines with J gene TRBJ2-1, with a weak D call TRBD2 (5 bases). CDR1 and CDR2 from the germline V gene are LGHNA and YSLEER. Trimming cost V 4 bases and J 5 bases, with 15 bases left between them. The length of the CDR3 is 15 residues. CDR3 bases: TGCGCCAGCAGCCCGGCTGGCAGCGGCCACAATGAGCAGTTCTTC. It is translated as CASSPAGSGHNEQFF.

The rearrangement links TRBV7-2 to TRBJ1-2; 7 positions agree with TRBD1. The CDR3 loop spans 14 amino acids. Trimming at V came to 5 bases and at J to 3 bases, leaving 6 bases not matched to a gene. Looked up from germline, CDR1 is SGHTA and CDR2 is FQGNSA. As DNA, the CDR3 is TGTGCCAGCAGCCACAGGGGTAATGACTATGGCTACACCTTC. It specifies CASSHRGNDYGYTF.

The sample holds one count of this clone. V usage is TRBV9 and J usage is TRBJ2-7; 12 bases agree with TRBD2. Germline V gene sequence: CDR1 SGDLS, CDR2 YYNGEE. The V segment lost 0 bases and the J segment 6 bases; nucleotides outside the gene matches: 16. CDR3 length: 19 residues. CDR3 DNA: TGTGCCAGCAGCGTAGAAGCAGGGACTAGCGGGTATCTTCGAAGCGAGCAGTACTTC. It is translated as CASSVEAGTSGYLRSEQYF.

This clone was seen a handful of times. The chain recombines TRBV28 with TRBJ1-2; D not certain. Germline-derived CDR1 and CDR2 are MDHEN and SYDVKM. Deletions cut 7 bases from V and 4 bases from J, with 16 bases between. This CDR3 has 14 residues. The CDR3 sequence: CASKKNHPLYGYTF. The CDR3 DNA is TGTGCCAGCAAGAAAAATCACCCCCTCTATGGCTACACCTTC.

The gene calls are TRBV5-5 and TRBJ2-7, with 10 bases aligning to TRBD2. V was clipped by 4 bases and J by 3 bases; unmatched bases: 16. CDR3 size: 18 residues. In germline, CDR1 is SGHKS, CDR2 YYEKEE (reference sequence). The CDR3 loop reads CASSPRAPTSGANYEQYF. The CDR3, as DNA: TGTGCCAGCAGCCCAAGGGCACCTACTAGCGGGGCTAACTACGAGCAGTACTTC.

V and J are TRBV4-2 and TRBJ1-3; D may be TRBD1 (6 bases). Per the germline V gene, CDR1 is LGHNA and CDR2 is YNFKEQ. The length of the CDR3 is 17 residues. The V gene lost 0 bases and the J gene lost 3 bases, with 15 bases spanning the gap. The CDR3 DNA follows: TGTGCCAGCAGCCAAGATACCGGGGGCTTCGGTGGAAACACCATATATTTT. It is translated as CASSQDTGGFGGNTIYF.